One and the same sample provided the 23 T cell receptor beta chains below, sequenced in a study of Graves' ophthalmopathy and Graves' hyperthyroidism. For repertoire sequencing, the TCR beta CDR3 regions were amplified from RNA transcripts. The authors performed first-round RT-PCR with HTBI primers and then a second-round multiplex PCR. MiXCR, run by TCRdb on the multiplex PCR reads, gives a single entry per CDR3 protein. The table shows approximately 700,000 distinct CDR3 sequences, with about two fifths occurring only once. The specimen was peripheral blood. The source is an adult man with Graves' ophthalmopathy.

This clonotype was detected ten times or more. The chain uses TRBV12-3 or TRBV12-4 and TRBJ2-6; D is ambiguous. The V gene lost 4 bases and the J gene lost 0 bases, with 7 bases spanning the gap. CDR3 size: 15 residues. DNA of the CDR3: TGTGCCAGCAGTTGGGTGGGCTCTGGGGCCAACGTCCTGACTTTC. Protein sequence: CASSWVGSGANVLTF.

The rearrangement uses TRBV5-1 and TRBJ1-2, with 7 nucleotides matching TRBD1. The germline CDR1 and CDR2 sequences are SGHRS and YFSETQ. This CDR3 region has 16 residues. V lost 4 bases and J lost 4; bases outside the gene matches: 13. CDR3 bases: TGCGCCAGCAGCACTACCCCGGACGGGACAGTCTATGGCTACACCTTC. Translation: CASSTTPDGTVYGYTF. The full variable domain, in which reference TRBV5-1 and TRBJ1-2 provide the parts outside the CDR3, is KAGVTQTPRYLIKTRGQQVTLSCSPISGHRSVSWYQQTPGQGLQFLFEYFSETQRNKGNFPGRFSGRQFSNSRSEMNVSTLELGDSALYLCASSTTPDGTVYGYTFGSGTRLTVV.

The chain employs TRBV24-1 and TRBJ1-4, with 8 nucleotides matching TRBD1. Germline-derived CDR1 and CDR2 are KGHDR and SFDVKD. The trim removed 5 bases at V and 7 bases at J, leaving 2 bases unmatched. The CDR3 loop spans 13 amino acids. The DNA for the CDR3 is TGTGCCACCAGTGGGACAGGGTCTGAAAAACTGTTTTTT. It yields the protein CATSGTGSEKLFF.

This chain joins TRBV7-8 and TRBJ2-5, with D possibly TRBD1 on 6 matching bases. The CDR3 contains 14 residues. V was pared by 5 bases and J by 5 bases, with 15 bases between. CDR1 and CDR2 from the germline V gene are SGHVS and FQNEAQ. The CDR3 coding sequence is TGTGCCAGCAGCGACACAGGGAGTTGGGAGACCCAGTACTTC. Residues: CASSDTGSWETQYF.

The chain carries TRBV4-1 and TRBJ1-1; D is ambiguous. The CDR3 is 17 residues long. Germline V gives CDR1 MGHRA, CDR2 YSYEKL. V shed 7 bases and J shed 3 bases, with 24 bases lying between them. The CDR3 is CASTYRPVRGGYTEAFF. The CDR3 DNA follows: TGCGCCAGCACCTACAGACCAGTCCGGGGTGGCTACACTGAAGCTTTCTTT.

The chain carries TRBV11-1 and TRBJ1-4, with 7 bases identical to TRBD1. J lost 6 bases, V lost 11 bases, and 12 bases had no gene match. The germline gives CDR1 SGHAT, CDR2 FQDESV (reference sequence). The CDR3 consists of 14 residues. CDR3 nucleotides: TGTGCCTGGACTTCAGGGGGAGGCTATGAAAAACTGTTTTTT. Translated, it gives CAWTSGGGYEKLFF. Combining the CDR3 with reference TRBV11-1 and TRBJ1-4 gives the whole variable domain EAEVAQSPRYKITEKSQAVAFWCDPISGHATLYWYRQILGQGPELLVQFQDESVVDDSQLPKDRFSAERLKGVDSTLKIQPAELGDSAMYLCAWTSGGGYEKLFFGSGTQLSVL.

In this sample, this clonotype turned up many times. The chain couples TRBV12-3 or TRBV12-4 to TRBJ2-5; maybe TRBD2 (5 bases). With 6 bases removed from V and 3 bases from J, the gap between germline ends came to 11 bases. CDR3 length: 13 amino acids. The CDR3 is CASRQDGEETQYF. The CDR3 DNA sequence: TGTGCCAGCAGGCAGGACGGGGAAGAGACCCAGTACTTC.

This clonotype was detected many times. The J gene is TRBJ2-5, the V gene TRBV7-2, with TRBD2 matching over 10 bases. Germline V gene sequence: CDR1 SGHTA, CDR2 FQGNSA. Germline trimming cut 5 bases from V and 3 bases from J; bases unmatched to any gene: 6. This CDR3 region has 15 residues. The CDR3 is CASSPRTSGEETQYF. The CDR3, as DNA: TGTGCCAGCAGCCCGCGGACTAGCGGAGAAGAGACCCAGTACTTC. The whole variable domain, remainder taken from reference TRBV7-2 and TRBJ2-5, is GAGVSQSPSNKVTEKGKDVELRCDPISGHTALYWYRQSLGQGLEFLIYFQGNSAPDKSGLPSDRFSAERTGGSVSTLTIQRTQQEDSAVYLCASSPRTSGEETQYFGPGTRLLVL.

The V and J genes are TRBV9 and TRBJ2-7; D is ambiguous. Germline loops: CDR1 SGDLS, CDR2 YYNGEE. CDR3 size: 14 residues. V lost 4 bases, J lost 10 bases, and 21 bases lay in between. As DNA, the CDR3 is TGTGCCAGCAGCACCAGTGGGGTACCCTGCGAACAGTACTTC. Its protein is CASSTSGVPCEQYF.

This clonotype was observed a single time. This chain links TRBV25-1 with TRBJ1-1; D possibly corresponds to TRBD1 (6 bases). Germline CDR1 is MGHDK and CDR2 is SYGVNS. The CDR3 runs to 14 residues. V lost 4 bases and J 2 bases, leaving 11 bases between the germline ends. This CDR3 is CASSAQQGNTEAFF. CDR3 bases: TGTGCCAGCAGTGCTCAACAGGGAAACACTGAAGCTTTCTTT.

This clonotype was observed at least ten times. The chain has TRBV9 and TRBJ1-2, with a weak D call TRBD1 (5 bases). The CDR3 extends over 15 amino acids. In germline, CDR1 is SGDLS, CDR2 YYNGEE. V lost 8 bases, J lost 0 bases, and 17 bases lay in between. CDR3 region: CASRIRDGANYGYTF. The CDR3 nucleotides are TGTGCCAGTAGGATACGGGACGGAGCTAACTATGGCTACACCTTC.

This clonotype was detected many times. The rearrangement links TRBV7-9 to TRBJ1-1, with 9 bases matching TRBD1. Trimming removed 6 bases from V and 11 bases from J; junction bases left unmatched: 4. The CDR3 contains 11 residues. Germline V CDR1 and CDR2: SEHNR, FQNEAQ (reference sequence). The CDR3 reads CASSSGQGAFF. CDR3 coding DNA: TGTGCCAGCAGTTCAGGACAGGGGGCTTTCTTT.

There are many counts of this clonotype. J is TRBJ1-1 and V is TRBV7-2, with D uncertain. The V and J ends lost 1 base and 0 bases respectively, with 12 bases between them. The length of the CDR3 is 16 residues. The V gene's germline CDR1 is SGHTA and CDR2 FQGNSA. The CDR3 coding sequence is TGTGCCAGCAGCTTAGATTGGACGGAGTTGAACACTGAAGCTTTCTTT. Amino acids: CASSLDWTELNTEAFF.

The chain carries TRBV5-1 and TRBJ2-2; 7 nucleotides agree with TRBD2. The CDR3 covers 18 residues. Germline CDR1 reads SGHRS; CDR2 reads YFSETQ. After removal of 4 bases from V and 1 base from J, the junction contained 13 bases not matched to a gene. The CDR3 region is CASSAFVGLAVNTGELFF. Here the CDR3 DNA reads TGCGCCAGCAGCGCGTTCGTTGGGCTAGCGGTGAACACCGGGGAGCTGTTTTTT.

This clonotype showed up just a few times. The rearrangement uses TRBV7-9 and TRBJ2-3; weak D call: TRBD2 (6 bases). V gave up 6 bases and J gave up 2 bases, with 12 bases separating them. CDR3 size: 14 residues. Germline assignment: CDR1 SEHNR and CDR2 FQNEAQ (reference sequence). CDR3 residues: CASSRIADTDTQYF. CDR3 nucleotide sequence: TGTGCCAGCAGTCGGATAGCGGACACAGATACGCAGTATTTT. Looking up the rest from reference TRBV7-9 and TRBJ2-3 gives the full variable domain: DTGVSQNPRHKITKRGQNVTFRCDPISEHNRLYWYRQTLGQGPEFLTYFQNEAQLEKSRLLSDRFSAERPKGSFSTLEIQRTEQGDSAMYLCASSRIADTDTQYFGPGTRLTVL.

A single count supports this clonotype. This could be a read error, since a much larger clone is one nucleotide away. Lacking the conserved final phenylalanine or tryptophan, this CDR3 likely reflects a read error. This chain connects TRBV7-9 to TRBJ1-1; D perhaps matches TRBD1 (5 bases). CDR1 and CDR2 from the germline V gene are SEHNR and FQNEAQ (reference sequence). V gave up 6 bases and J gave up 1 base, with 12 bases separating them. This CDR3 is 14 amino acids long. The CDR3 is CASRPRGWNTEAFV. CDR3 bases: TGTGCCAGCAGACCCCGGGGGTGGAACACTGAAGCTTTCGTT.

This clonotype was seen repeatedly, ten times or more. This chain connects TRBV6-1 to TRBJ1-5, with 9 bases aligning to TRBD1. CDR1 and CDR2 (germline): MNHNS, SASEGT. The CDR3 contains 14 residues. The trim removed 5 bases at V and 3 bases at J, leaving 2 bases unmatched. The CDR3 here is CASSRTGVNQPQHF. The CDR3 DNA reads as TGTGCCAGCAGTCGGACAGGGGTCAATCAGCCCCAGCATTTT.

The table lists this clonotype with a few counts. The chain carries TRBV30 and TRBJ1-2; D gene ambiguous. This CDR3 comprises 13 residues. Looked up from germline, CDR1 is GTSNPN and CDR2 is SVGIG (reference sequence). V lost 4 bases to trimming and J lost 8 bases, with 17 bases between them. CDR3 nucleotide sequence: TGTGCCTGGACCAGCGGGCTCCGCGGAGGCTACACCTTC. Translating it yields CAWTSGLRGGYTF.

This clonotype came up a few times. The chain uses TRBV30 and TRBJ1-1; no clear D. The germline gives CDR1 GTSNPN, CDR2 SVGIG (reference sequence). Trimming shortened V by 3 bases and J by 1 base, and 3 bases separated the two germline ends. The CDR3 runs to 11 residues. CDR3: CAWRQNTEAFF. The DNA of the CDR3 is TGTGCCTGGAGACAGAACACTGAAGCTTTCTTT.

The CDR3 region has the DNA TGCAGCTTGGTTGTCTCGACCACTGAAGCTTTCTTT. It translates to CSLVVSTTEAFF. V and J are TRBV29-1 and TRBJ1-1; D remains ambiguous. Trimming removed 8 bases at V and 4 bases at J, with 14 bases between. The CDR3 sequence is 12 residues long. CDR1 and CDR2 from the germline V gene are SQVTM and ANQGSEA.

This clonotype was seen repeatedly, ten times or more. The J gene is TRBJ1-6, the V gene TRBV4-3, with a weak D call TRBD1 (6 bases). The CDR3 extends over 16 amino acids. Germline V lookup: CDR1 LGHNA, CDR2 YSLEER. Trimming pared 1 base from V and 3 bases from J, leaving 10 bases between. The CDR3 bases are TGCGCCAGCAGCCAAGGGACAGTAAGCTATAATTCACCCCTCCACTTT. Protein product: CASSQGTVSYNSPLHF.

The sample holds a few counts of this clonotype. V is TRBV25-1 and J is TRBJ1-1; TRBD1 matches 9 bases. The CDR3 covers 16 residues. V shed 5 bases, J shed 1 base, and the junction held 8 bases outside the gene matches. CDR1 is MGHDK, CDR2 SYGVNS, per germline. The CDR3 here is CASSTTPGQGNTEAFF. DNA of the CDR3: TGTGCCAGCAGTACCACTCCGGGACAGGGGAACACTGAAGCTTTCTTT.

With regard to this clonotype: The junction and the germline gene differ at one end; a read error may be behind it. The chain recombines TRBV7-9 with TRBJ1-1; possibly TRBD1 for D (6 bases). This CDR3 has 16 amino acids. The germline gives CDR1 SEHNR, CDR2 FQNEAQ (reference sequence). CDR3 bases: TGCGCCAGCAGCCCGTTTCCAGGGGTGATTTACACTGAAGCTTTCTTT. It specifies CASSPFPGVIYTEAFF. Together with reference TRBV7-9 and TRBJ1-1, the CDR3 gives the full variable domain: DTGVSQNPRHKITKRGQNVTFRCDPISEHNRLYWYRQTLGQGPEFLTYFQNEAQLEKSRLLSDRFSAERPKGSFSTLEIQRTEQGDSAMYLCASSPFPGVIYTEAFFGQGTRLTVV.